The 19 T cell receptor beta chains below come from one sample, sequenced in a study of CD8+ T cells in alopecia areata. As to treatment: oral pan-JAK inhibitor, 5-10 mg twice daily. RNA was extracted and reverse transcribed into cDNA as the sequencing template. TCRdb keeps only in-frame clones here, not all; method: immunoSEQ multiplex PCR. The sample comprises about 160,000 clones, less than 70% of which are singletons, and around 0.9% rests with the top ten. Sequenced material: CD4+ T cells sorted from blood, taken at week 4, from a patient treated with tofacitinib. The receptors were gathered from a human donor with alopecia areata.

The sample holds a few counts of this clone. The rearrangement joins TRBV4-3 to TRBJ2-3, with 11 bases that match TRBD2. The CDR3 consists of 17 residues. Unmatched junction bases numbered 9, after V lost 1 base and J lost 6 bases. CDR1 and CDR2 from the germline V gene are LGHNA and YSLEER. The CDR3 spells CASSQVLAGGPGDTQYF. As DNA, the CDR3 is TGCGCCAGCAGCCAAGTTTTAGCGGGGGGGCCGGGGGATACGCAGTATTTT.

The chain is built from TRBV29-1 and TRBJ2-2, with D tentatively TRBD1 (5 bases). The V end lost 2 bases, the J end lost 1 base, and 11 bases lay between the germline ends. The germline V gene encodes CDR1 SQVTM and CDR2 ANQGSEA. This CDR3 has 15 amino acids. The CDR3 spells CSVESRVKNTGELFF. The CDR3 nucleotides read TGCAGCGTTGAAAGCAGGGTGAAGAACACCGGGGAGCTGTTTTTT.

The sample holds a few counts of this clone. The chain combines TRBV19 with TRBJ1-1; D is perhaps TRBD1 (6 bases). The germline V gene encodes CDR1 LNHDA and CDR2 SQIVND (reference sequence). The CDR3 spans 14 residues. V was trimmed by 8 bases and J by 5 bases, leaving 18 bases between them. The CDR3 is CASRPQGAETEAFF. CDR3 DNA sequence: TGTGCCAGTCGCCCACAGGGAGCGGAGACTGAAGCTTTCTTT.

This clone appeared a few times. The germline gene is not matched at one end of the junction; a read error may be the cause. The V call is TRBV6-6, the J call TRBJ1-1, with D uncertain. CDR1 and CDR2 from the germline V gene are MNHNY and SVGAGI (reference sequence). The CDR3 sequence is 12 residues long. CDR3 sequence: CVTAEGYTEAFF. The CDR3 nucleotides are TGCGTTACGGCAGAAGGGTACACTGAAGCTTTCTTT.

The J gene is TRBJ2-4, the V gene TRBV29-1, with no clear D. This CDR3 has 12 amino acids. The V gene's germline CDR1 is SQVTM and CDR2 ANQGSEA. V was shortened by 7 bases and J by 8 bases, with 15 bases between the two germline ends. The CDR3 coding sequence is TGCAGCGCCCGGCCCCGGGCGGACATTCAGTACTTC. It translates to CSARPRADIQYF.

This clone has just one count. This sequence joins TRBV5-1 and TRBJ2-1, with TRBD1 identical over 8 bases. Germline values: CDR1 SGHRS, CDR2 YFSETQ. There are 13 residues in the CDR3. Germline trimming cut 0 bases from V and 7 bases from J; bases unmatched to any gene: 0. CDR3 protein: CASSLGQGNEQFF. The CDR3 region has the DNA TGCGCCAGCAGCTTGGGACAGGGGAATGAGCAGTTCTTC.

The chain couples TRBV6-6 to TRBJ1-5; D not resolved. The CDR3 runs 16 residues. Trimming took 6 bases from V and 5 from J, leaving 20 bases between them. CDR1 and CDR2 (germline): MNHNY, SVGAGI (reference sequence). The CDR3 loop is CASSPPALRDYQPQHF. The CDR3 DNA reads TGTGCCAGCAGCCCTCCGGCGCTCAGAGACTATCAGCCCCAGCATTTT.

This clone was found a few times. The V call is TRBV30, the J call TRBJ1-1, with 7 bases fitting TRBD1. Germline CDR1 and CDR2: GTSNPN and SVGIG (reference sequence). V lost 3 bases and J lost 4; bases outside the gene matches: 8. This CDR3 region has 14 residues. CDR3 residues: CAWRAGAGGTEAFF. CDR3 nucleotide sequence: TGTGCCTGGAGAGCGGGGGCAGGGGGCACTGAAGCTTTCTTT. Variable domain in full (rest from reference TRBV30 and TRBJ1-1): SQTIHQWPATLVQPVGSPLSLECTVEGTSNPNLYWYRQAAGRGLQLLFYSVGIGQISSEVPQNLSASRPQDRQFILSSKKLLLSDSGFYLCAWRAGAGGTEAFFGQGTRLTVV.

This chain joins TRBV5-1 and TRBJ1-2; D unresolved. Germline CDR1 and CDR2: SGHRS and YFSETQ. The V and J ends lost 1 base and 4 bases respectively, with 11 bases between them. This CDR3 spans 14 amino acids. CDR3 DNA: TGCGCCAGCAGCTTGACTCAGGATGTCTATGGCTACACCTTC. Translated: CASSLTQDVYGYTF.

The chain recombines TRBV30 with TRBJ1-2; no clear D gene. Germline assignment: CDR1 GTSNPN and CDR2 SVGIG (reference sequence). The CDR3 covers 11 residues. V lost 2 bases and J lost 6, with 7 bases in between. The CDR3 DNA reads as TGTGCCTGGAGTCTCCTGAATGGCTACACCTTC. This codes for CAWSLLNGYTF.

The CDR3 protein is CASSPHRDRAYEQYF. CDR3 DNA: TGCGCCAGCAGCCCCCACCGGGACAGGGCCTACGAGCAGTACTTC. V gene TRBV5-1 combines with J gene TRBJ2-7; TRBD1 aligns across 9 bases. Germline V lookup: CDR1 SGHRS, CDR2 YFSETQ. CDR3 length: 15 amino acids. V lost 4 bases and J lost 2; bases outside the gene matches: 7.

CDR3 residues: CASSSLGHNGYTF. The CDR3 bases are TGTGCCAGTAGCTCTTTGGGACACAATGGCTACACCTTC. This chain connects TRBV19 to TRBJ1-2, with D maybe TRBD1 (6 bases). V was shortened by 6 bases and J by 6 bases, with 14 bases between the two germline ends. The CDR3 runs 13 residues. From germline, CDR1 is LNHDA and CDR2 SQIVND (reference sequence).

The chain couples TRBV9 to TRBJ2-1; 12 bases are a match to TRBD2. The CDR3 covers 18 residues. From germline, CDR1 is SGDLS and CDR2 YYNGEE. V shed 0 bases and J 1 base; nucleotides not matched to a gene: 5. The CDR3 loop reads CASSVASGGATSYNEQFF. The CDR3 coding sequence is TGTGCCAGCAGCGTAGCTAGCGGGGGGGCCACGTCCTACAATGAGCAGTTCTTC.

The chain couples TRBV30 to TRBJ1-1; D uncertain. Germline V CDR1 and CDR2: GTSNPN, SVGIG (reference sequence). CDR3 size: 11 residues. Trimming left V 4 bases short and J 4 bases short, with 7 bases between. The CDR3, as DNA: TGTGCCTGGAAAAGGAGCACTGAAGCTTTCTTT. Its translation: CAWKRSTEAFF.

The chain has TRBV25-1 and TRBJ2-7; TRBD1 might be the D (5 bases). The CDR3 is 11 residues long. The germline CDR1 and CDR2 sequences are MGHDK and SYGVNS. V was pared by 10 bases and J by 3 bases, with 10 bases between. The CDR3 protein is CAKGANYEQYF. CDR3 in DNA: TGTGCCAAAGGGGCTAACTACGAGCAGTACTTC.

This clone has a handful of counts. The chain joins TRBV6-6 to TRBJ1-4; D perhaps matches TRBD1 (6 bases). Trimming took off 2 bases at V and 3 bases at J, with 10 bases between the two ends. The length of the CDR3 is 15 residues. CDR1 is MNHNY, CDR2 SVGAGI, per germline (reference sequence). CDR3 protein: CASSYGGEANEKLFF. CDR3 nucleotides: TGTGCCAGCAGTTACGGGGGCGAAGCTAATGAAAAACTGTTTTTT.

The chain links TRBV29-1 to TRBJ2-7; no clear D gene. Trimming took off 3 bases at V and 4 bases at J, with 7 bases between the two ends. The germline V gene encodes CDR1 SQVTM and CDR2 ANQGSEA. The CDR3 sequence is 11 residues long. The CDR3 nucleotides read TGCAGCGTTGAGTACGGTTACGAGCAGTACTTC. It codes for CSVEYGYEQYF.

For this clone: This sample includes further DNA sequences coding for the same CDR3. As DNA, the CDR3 is TGTGCCTGGAGTGTACTGACTAACACCGGGGAGCTGTTTTTT. Amino acid sequence: CAWSVLTNTGELFF. The V gene is TRBV30, the J gene TRBJ2-2, with D uncertain. Germline V CDR1 and CDR2: GTSNPN, SVGIG (reference sequence). V shed 0 bases and J shed 2 bases, with 7 bases lying between them. CDR3 length equals 14 residues. The variable domain in full, with the rest retrieved from reference TRBV30 and TRBJ2-2, is SQTIHQWPATLVQPVGSPLSLECTVEGTSNPNLYWYRQAAGRGLQLLFYSVGIGQISSEVPQNLSASRPQDRQFILSSKKLLLSDSGFYLCAWSVLTNTGELFFGEGSRLTVL.

This clone was seen more than once but under ten times. V and J are TRBV30 and TRBJ1-1; D ambiguous. Germline CDR1 reads GTSNPN; CDR2 reads SVGIG (reference sequence). CDR3 length equals 15 residues. V lost 1 base and J 0 bases, leaving 12 bases between the germline ends. The CDR3: CAWSGGPRVNTEAFF. CDR3 DNA sequence: TGTGCCTGGAGTGGGGGTCCCCGGGTGAACACTGAAGCTTTCTTT.